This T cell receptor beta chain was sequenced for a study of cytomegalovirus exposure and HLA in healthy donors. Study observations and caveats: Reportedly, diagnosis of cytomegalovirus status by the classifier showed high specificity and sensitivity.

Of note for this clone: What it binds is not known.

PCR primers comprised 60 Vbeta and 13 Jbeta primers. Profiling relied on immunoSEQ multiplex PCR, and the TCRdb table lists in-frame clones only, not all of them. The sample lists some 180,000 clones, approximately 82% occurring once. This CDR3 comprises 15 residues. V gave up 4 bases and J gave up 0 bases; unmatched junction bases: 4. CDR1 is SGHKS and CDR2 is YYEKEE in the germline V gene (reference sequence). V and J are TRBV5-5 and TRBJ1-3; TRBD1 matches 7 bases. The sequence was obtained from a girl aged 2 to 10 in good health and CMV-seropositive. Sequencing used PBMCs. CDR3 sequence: CASSRGPRSGNTIYF. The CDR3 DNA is TGTGCCAGCAGCAGGGGGCCTCGCTCTGGAAACACCATATATTTT.